This T cell receptor (beta chain) was observed in a study of blood T cells in healthy people across ages. The individuals who served as donors were healthy Caucasians living in Russia, aged roughly 6 to 95. A J-beta primer mix and a sample-barcoded 5' primer were used in a second PCR of about 7 to 12 cycles. Each TCR beta cDNA got a 12-nucleotide random molecular identifier. TCRdb itself ran the 5' RACE reads through MiXCR, one entry per CDR3 protein. Here the sample spans 1.5 million to 2 million distinct CDR3 sequences, 30% to 40% being singletons. V trimming: 7 bases; J trimming: 4 bases; junction bases outside the gene matches: 5. Looked up from germline, CDR1 is SQVTM and CDR2 is ANQGSEA. The CDR3 spans 14 residues. This clonotype was observed a few times.

The sequenced material came from blood. The TCR sequence derives from a human donor in good health. The chain links TRBV29-1 to TRBJ2-3, with TRBD2 matching over 13 bases. CDR3 DNA sequence: TGCAGCGCCCCACTAGCGGGGGGGGCAGATACGCAGTATTTT. Its protein is CSAPLAGGADTQYF.